Included here is one TCR beta chain sequence, with context. This record comes from a study of a mutant IDH1 vaccine in newly diagnosed glioma. Assay: immunoSEQ multiplex PCR; the TCRdb copy retains only in-frame clones and omits some. This sample has 55,000 to 70,000 clones, with 75% to 85% found just once. Indicated time point: baseline, week 1 (first vaccination visit). Noted treatment: pre-vaccination baseline after standard-of-care therapy. CDR3 size: 14 residues. V gave up 7 bases and J gave up 7 bases, with 17 bases separating them. Germline V gene sequence: CDR1 LNHDA, CDR2 SQIVND (reference sequence).

This rearrangement joins TRBV19 to TRBJ2-1, with D possibly matching TRBD1 (6 bases). The source material was PBMCs, sampled from a glioma patient treated with radiotherapy, temozolomide or both. The sequence derives from a man in his fifties or sixties with glioma. The CDR3 loop is CASKDLTGDNEQFF. The CDR3 region has the DNA TGTGCCAGTAAGGACCTGACAGGAGATAATGAGCAGTTCTTC. Based on the CDR3 plus reference TRBV19 and TRBJ2-1, the full variable domain is DGGITQSPKYLFRKEGQNVTLSCEQNLNHDAMYWYRQDPGQGLRLIYYSQIVNDFQKGDIAEGYSVSREKKESFPLTVTSAQKNPTAFYLCASKDLTGDNEQFFGPGTRLTVL.